This section outlines one T cell receptor (beta chain) sequence together with its context. CDR3 length: 15 amino acids. The V and J ends lost 7 bases and 7 bases respectively, with 20 bases between them. Germline CDR1 is SNHLY and CDR2 is FYNNEI. Excluded were patients having autoimmune disease history or systemic immunosuppression. TCRdb keeps only in-frame clones here, not all; method: immunoSEQ multiplex PCR. This sample has more than 75,000 clones; around four fifths occur once, and the top ten carry roughly 1.1%. The data stem from a study of OX40 agonist ivuxolimab in advanced cancers. On the study more broadly: Patients enrolled in dose escalation were diagnosed with hepatocellular carcinoma, melanoma, renal cell or head and neck cancer. The mean age was roughly 60 years, ranging from about 23 to 79, with less than 90% of participants male.

The material was CD4+ or CD8+ T cells sorted from blood, obtained in a trial of the OX40 agonist ivuxolimab. This chain joins TRBV2 and TRBJ1-5; D remains unclear. The receptor's source is an adult with an advanced solid tumor such as melanoma, head and neck, liver or kidney cancer. CDR3: CASTREEATAQPQHF. DNA for the CDR3: TGTGCCAGCACCAGAGAGGAGGCGACCGCCCAGCCCCAGCATTTT.